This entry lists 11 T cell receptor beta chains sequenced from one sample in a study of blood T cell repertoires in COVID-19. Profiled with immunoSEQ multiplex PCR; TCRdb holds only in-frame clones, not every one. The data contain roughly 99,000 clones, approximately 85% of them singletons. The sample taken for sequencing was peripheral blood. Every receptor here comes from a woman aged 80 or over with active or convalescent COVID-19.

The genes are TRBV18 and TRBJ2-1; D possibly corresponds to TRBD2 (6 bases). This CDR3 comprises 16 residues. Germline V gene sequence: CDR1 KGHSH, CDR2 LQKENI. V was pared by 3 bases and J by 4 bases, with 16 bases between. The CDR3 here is CASSPSGLAPYNEQFF. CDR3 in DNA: TGTGCCAGCTCACCCTCTGGTCTAGCGCCATACAATGAGCAGTTCTTC.

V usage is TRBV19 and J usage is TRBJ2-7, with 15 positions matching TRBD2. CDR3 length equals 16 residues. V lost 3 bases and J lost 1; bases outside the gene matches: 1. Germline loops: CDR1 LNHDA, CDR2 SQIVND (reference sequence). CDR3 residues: CASSMGLAGGSYEQYF. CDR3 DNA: TGTGCCAGTAGTATGGGACTAGCGGGAGGATCCTACGAGCAGTACTTC.

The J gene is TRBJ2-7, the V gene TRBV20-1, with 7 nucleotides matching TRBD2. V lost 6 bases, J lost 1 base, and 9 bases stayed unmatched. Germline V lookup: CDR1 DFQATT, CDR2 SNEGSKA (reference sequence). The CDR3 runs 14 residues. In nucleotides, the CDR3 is TGCAGTGCAAGTGGACTAGGACGATCCTACGAGCAGTACTTC. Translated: CSASGLGRSYEQYF.

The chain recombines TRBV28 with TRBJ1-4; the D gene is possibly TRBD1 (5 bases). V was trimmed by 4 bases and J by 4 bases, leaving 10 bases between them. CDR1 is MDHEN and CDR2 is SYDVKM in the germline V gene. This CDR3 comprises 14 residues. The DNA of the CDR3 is TGTGCCAGCAGTTGGGGGGGAGGTAATGAAAAACTGTTTTTT. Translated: CASSWGGGNEKLFF.

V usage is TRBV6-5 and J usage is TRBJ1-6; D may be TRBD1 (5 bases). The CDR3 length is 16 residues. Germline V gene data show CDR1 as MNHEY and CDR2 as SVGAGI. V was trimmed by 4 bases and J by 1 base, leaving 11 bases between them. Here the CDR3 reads CASSFRVTSYNSPLHF. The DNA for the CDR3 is TGTGCCAGCAGTTTCAGGGTAACATCCTATAATTCACCCCTCCACTTT.

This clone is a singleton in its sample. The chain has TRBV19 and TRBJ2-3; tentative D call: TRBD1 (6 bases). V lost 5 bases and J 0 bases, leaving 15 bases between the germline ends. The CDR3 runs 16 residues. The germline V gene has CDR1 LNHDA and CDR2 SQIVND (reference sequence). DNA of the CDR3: TGTGCCAGTAGTTCCGGACAGACTCCTAGCACAGATACGCAGTATTTT. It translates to CASSSGQTPSTDTQYF.

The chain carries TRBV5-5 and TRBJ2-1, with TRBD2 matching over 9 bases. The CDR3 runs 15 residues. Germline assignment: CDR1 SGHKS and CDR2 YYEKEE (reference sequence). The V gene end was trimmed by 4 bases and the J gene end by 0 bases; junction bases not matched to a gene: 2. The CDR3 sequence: CASSRTSDSYNEQFF. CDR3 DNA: TGTGCCAGCAGCCGGACTAGCGACTCCTACAATGAGCAGTTCTTC.

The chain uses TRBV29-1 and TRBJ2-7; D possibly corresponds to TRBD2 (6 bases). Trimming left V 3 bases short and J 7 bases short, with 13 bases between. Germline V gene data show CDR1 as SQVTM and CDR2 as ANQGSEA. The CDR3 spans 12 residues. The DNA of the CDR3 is TGCAGCGTTGATAGCGGTTCGAGGGAGCAGTACTTC. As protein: CSVDSGSREQYF.

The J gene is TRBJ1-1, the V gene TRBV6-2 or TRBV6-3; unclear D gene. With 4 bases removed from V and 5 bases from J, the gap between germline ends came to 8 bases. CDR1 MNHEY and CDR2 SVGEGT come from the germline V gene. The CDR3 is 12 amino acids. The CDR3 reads CASSSGLTEAFF. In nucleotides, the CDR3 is TGTGCCAGCAGTTCAGGATTGACTGAAGCTTTCTTT.

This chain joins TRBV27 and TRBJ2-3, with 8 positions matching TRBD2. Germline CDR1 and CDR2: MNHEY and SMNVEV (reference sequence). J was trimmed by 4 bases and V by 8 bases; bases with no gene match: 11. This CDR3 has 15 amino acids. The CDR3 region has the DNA TGTGCCAGCTCTGGACTAGCACTCCAGGCAGATACGCAGTATTTT. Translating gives CASSGLALQADTQYF.

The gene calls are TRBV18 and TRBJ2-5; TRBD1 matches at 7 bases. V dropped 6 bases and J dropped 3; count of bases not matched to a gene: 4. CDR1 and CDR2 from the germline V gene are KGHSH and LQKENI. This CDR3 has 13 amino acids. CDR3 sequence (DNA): TGTGCCAGCTCGCGAGACAGGGAAGAGACCCAGTACTTC. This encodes CASSRDREETQYF.